Each of the 4 T cell receptor beta chains below was sequenced from the same sample in a study of cytomegalovirus exposure and HLA in healthy donors. 13 Jbeta primers and 60 Vbeta primers were used for the PCR. Only in-frame clones appear in the TCRdb table, and some are missing; sequencing was by immunoSEQ multiplex PCR. The sample shows about 210,000 clones, about 85% of them seen only once. The source material was PBMCs. The receptors stem from a male donor in good health and CMV-seropositive.

In DNA, the CDR3 is TGTGCCAGCAACCAAGCGGGACAGGGGGCAGGGGAGACCCAGTACTTC. Protein: CASNQAGQGAGETQYF. The chain employs TRBV9 and TRBJ2-5; 12 nucleotides align to TRBD1. Germline V lookup: CDR1 SGDLS, CDR2 YYNGEE. The CDR3 contains 16 residues. V shed 6 bases and J 5 bases; nucleotides not matched to a gene: 11.

The table lists this clone with a count of one. V is TRBV7-3 and J is TRBJ1-1, with TRBD1 as a possible D gene (5 bases). Germline CDR1 is SGHTA and CDR2 is FQGTGA. CDR3 length: 15 residues. The ends were cut back, 1 base at V and 6 bases at J, with 15 bases in the middle. This CDR3 reads CASSLNAGRIAEAFF. CDR3 sequence (DNA): TGTGCCAGCAGCTTAAATGCAGGGAGGATAGCTGAAGCTTTCTTT.

There are a few counts of this clone. The CDR3 is CASRPTGGNTEAFF. Written as DNA, the CDR3 is TGTGCCAGCAGGCCTACAGGGGGGAACACTGAAGCTTTCTTT. This chain joins TRBV6-5 and TRBJ1-1; 8 bases line up with TRBD1. Losses at the gene ends were 6 bases for V and 1 base for J; bases not matched to a gene: 4. There are 14 residues in the CDR3. Per the germline V gene, CDR1 is MNHEY and CDR2 is SVGAGI.

CDR3 protein: CASSPSRSGANVLTF. The CDR3 coding sequence is TGCGCCAGCAGCCCCTCTAGGTCTGGGGCCAACGTCCTGACTTTC. V is TRBV4-3 and J is TRBJ2-6; no firm D call. Trimming left V 4 bases short and J 1 base short, with 8 bases between. This CDR3 has 15 amino acids. CDR1 is LGHNA, CDR2 YSLEER, per germline.